The rows below give T cell receptor beta chains drawn from one sample of a study of CD8 T cells in Susac syndrome. TCRdb re-called the immunoSEQ multiplex PCR reads with MiXCR, one entry per CDR3 protein. The repertoire holds approximately 300,000 distinct CDR3 sequences, with 89% as singletons. Sequenced sample: CD8+ T cells from PBMCs. These receptors were collected from a human donor with multiple sclerosis. The CDR3 runs from the conserved cysteine through the conserved F or W. A D gene is named only where the DNA matches it firmly. The size of a clone is reported for some rows only, either as once, few or many, or as a class for expanded clones.

>TRBV20-1|NA|few|TRBJ1-5
TGCAGTGCTAGAGATAGCAATCAGCCCCAGCATTTT
CSARDSNQPQHF
>TRBV20-1|TRBD1|NA|TRBJ1-2
TGCAGTGCTAGAGAAAGGGGGCTTGGCTATGGCTACACCTTC
CSARERGLGYGYTF
>TRBV21-1|NA|NA|TRBJ2-1
TGTGCCAGCAGCAAATCTAGCGCCCTCAATGAGCAGTTCTTC
CASSKSSALNEQFF
>TRBV28|TRBD1|NA|TRBJ1-3
TGTGCCAGCAGTAGCGGGACAGTCTCTGGAAACACCATATATTTT
CASSSGTVSGNTIYF
>TRBV2|NA|few|TRBJ2-7
TGTGCCAGCAGCTCTGACAGGCACGAGCAGTACTTC
CASSSDRHEQYF
>TRBV27|TRBD2|NA|TRBJ2-1
TGTGCCAGCAGTGCAACTAGCGGGTATATTTACAATGAGCAGTTCTTC
CASSATSGYIYNEQFF
>TRBV7-2|TRBD2|NA|TRBJ2-1
TGTGCCAGCAGCTCAAATCTAGCGGCCCGTGGTGAGCAGTTCTTC
CASSSNLAARGEQFF
>TRBV29-1|TRBD1|once|TRBJ2-7
TGCAGCGTTGTAGAGGGACAGGGGGCCCACGAGCAGTACTTC
CSVVEGQGAHEQYF
>TRBV27|NA|NA|TRBJ2-5
TGTGCCAGCAGTTCCCTAGGGGACTCCCAAGAGACCCAGTACTTC
CASSSLGDSQETQYF
>TRBV5-6|TRBD1|NA|TRBJ1-1
TGTGCCAGCGCCGGGACAGAGATGACTGAAGCTTTCTTT
CASAGTEMTEAFF
>TRBV13|NA|NA|TRBJ2-1
TGTGCCAGCAGCTTAGAGGGGGTTGGCAATGAGCAGTTCTTC
CASSLEGVGNEQFF
>TRBV20-1|TRBD2|NA|TRBJ2-7
TGCAGTGCTAGAGGGACTAGGCTTGCCTACGAGCAGTACTTC
CSARGTRLAYEQYF
>TRBV28|TRBD1|NA|TRBJ2-5
TGTGCCACCTCCGGGGACAGGGAGACCCAGTACTTC
CATSGDRETQYF
>TRBV9|NA|NA|TRBJ2-5
TGTGCCAGCAGCGTTGGGGGGATCCACCAAGAGACCCAGTACTTC
CASSVGGIHQETQYF
>TRBV18|TRBD2|NA|TRBJ2-7
TGTGCCAGCTCACCACCGGAGACAGCGGGGTACGAGCAGTACTTC
CASSPPETAGYEQYF
>TRBV7-2|NA|NA|TRBJ2-1
TGTGCCAGCAGCTACCACGGGACGCTCAGTAATGAGCAGTTCTTC
CASSYHGTLSNEQFF
>TRBV4-1|NA|NA|TRBJ2-3
TGCGCCAGCAGCGGGGGCCCCACCCTCACAGATACGCAGTATTTT
CASSGGPTLTDTQYF